The rows below give T cell receptor beta chains drawn from one sample of a study of blood T cells in healthy people across ages. TCRdb fed the 5' RACE reads into MiXCR, producing one record per CDR3 protein. The sample carries some 1.6 million distinct CDR3 sequences, almost 35% recorded once. Sequencing was performed on blood. The source of these receptors is a woman in her thirties in good health. Both conserved end residues are part of each CDR3. The order of the fields is CDR3 length, V gene, J gene, clone size, D gene, CDR3 DNA, CDR3 protein. D genes are given only for firm matches. Some rows mark clone size as missing; the rest say once, few, many or name a class of expanded clone.

cdr3_length: 12; v_call: TRBV7-2; j_call: TRBJ2-7; clone_size: -; d_call: -; cdr3_nt: TGTGCCAGCAGCTTAGTTGCTCGCGAGCAGTACTTC; cdr3_aa: CASSLVAREQYF
cdr3_length: 13; v_call: TRBV6-2/TRBV6-3; j_call: TRBJ2-3; clone_size: -; d_call: TRBD2; cdr3_nt: TGTGTCAGCAGTAGCGGGAGAATAGATACGCAGTATTTT; cdr3_aa: CVSSSGRIDTQYF
cdr3_length: 15; v_call: TRBV6-1; j_call: TRBJ1-6; clone_size: -; d_call: TRBD1; cdr3_nt: TGTGCCAGCTGCCTAATCGGGACAGACAATTCACCCCTCCACTTT; cdr3_aa: CASCLIGTDNSPLHF
cdr3_length: 13; v_call: TRBV3-1; j_call: TRBJ1-1; clone_size: few; d_call: -; cdr3_nt: TGTGCCAGCAGCCAAGTAAGGGAGGCTGAAGCTTTCTTT; cdr3_aa: CASSQVREAEAFF
cdr3_length: 12; v_call: TRBV13; j_call: TRBJ2-7; clone_size: many; d_call: -; cdr3_nt: TGTGCCAGCAGCTTAGGCAAGTACGAGCAGTACTTC; cdr3_aa: CASSLGKYEQYF
cdr3_length: 14; v_call: TRBV5-1; j_call: TRBJ2-5; clone_size: -; d_call: -; cdr3_nt: TGCGCCAGCAGCTTCAAAGGGGACCAAGAGACCCGGTACTTC; cdr3_aa: CASSFKGDQETRYF
cdr3_length: 15; v_call: TRBV6-1; j_call: TRBJ2-7; clone_size: few; d_call: -; cdr3_nt: TGTGCCAGCAGTGAATCGGGGCGGCACGCCTACGAGCAGTACTTC; cdr3_aa: CASSESGRHAYEQYF
cdr3_length: 15; v_call: TRBV4-2; j_call: TRBJ2-6; clone_size: many; d_call: -; cdr3_nt: TGTGCCAGCAGCCAAGGCGAATCTGGGGCCAACGTCCTGACTTTC; cdr3_aa: CASSQGESGANVLTF
cdr3_length: 16; v_call: TRBV27; j_call: TRBJ2-1; clone_size: -; d_call: -; cdr3_nt: TGTGCCAGCAGTTTAGTAACGGGACACTCCTACAATGAGCAGTTCTTC; cdr3_aa: CASSLVTGHSYNEQFF
cdr3_length: 15; v_call: TRBV5-5; j_call: TRBJ2-5; clone_size: -; d_call: -; cdr3_nt: TGTGCCAGCAGCCTAACGGTGGCAGAACAAGAGACCCAGTACTTC; cdr3_aa: CASSLTVAEQETQYF
cdr3_length: 11; v_call: TRBV10-3; j_call: TRBJ1-5; clone_size: -; d_call: -; cdr3_nt: TGTGCCATCAGTGAAAGTCAGCCCCAGCATTTT; cdr3_aa: CAISESQPQHF
cdr3_length: 14; v_call: TRBV6-1; j_call: TRBJ2-5; clone_size: few; d_call: TRBD1; cdr3_nt: TGTGCCAGCACCCTTGGACAGGGTGGAGAGACCCAGTACTTC; cdr3_aa: CASTLGQGGETQYF